The T cell receptor (beta chain) described here comes from a study of blood T cell repertoires in COVID-19. Looking at the study overall: Acute-phase and convalescent COVID-19 samples originated in the United States, Italy and Spain.

The length of the CDR3 is 16 residues. The V gene end was trimmed by 4 bases and the J gene end by 0 bases; junction bases not matched to a gene: 9. Per germline, CDR1 LGHNA and CDR2 YNFKEQ. The assay was immunoSEQ multiplex PCR, and TCRdb's table has in-frame clones only and misses some. The repertoire holds around 300,000 clones, under 90% seen once, with around 2% in the top ten. The genes are TRBV4-2 and TRBJ2-7; 7 bases are a match to TRBD2. Specimen: peripheral blood. The clonotype comes from a man aged 50 to 60 with acute or convalescent COVID-19. CDR3 nucleotide sequence: TGTGCCAGCAGCCGGGAGGGGTCGGCAATCTCCTACGAGCAGTACTTC. Its protein product is CASSREGSAISYEQYF.